These T cell receptor beta chains were read from a single sample in a study of blood T cell repertoires in COVID-19. Some clones are missing from TCRdb's copy, which holds only in-frame ones; the method was immunoSEQ multiplex PCR. This sample has 100,000 to 120,000 clones, with about 85% found just once. Sequencing was carried out using peripheral blood. The receptor source for this set is a woman aged 60-75 years with COVID-19, enrolled during active disease. The CDR3 runs from the conserved cysteine through the conserved F or W. The order of the fields is J gene, V gene, CDR3 length, clone size, CDR3 protein. The listing skips clone size in some rows; elsewhere it reads once, few, many or a size class.

TRBJ2-7	TRBV2	12	.	CASSGTVYEQYF
TRBJ1-1	TRBV29-1	13	once	CSVTGFGVTEAFF
TRBJ2-3	TRBV5-5	14	.	CASSELTSTDTQYF
TRBJ2-1	TRBV7-3	16	.	CASSLAPGTGFNEQFF
TRBJ1-2	TRBV30	13	.	CAWSGGRGYGYTF
TRBJ2-3	TRBV6-5	15	.	CASSYGGASTDTQYF
TRBJ2-5	TRBV27	15	.	CASSTRGGLQETQYF
TRBJ2-7	TRBV6-5	14	.	CASTLGRGPYEQYF
TRBJ1-1	TRBV6-5	14	.	CASTQGELGTEAFF
TRBJ1-2	TRBV7-8	18	.	CASSPRSGTDSTNYGYTF
TRBJ1-4	TRBV9	16	.	CASSPGQGGTNEKLFF
TRBJ1-5	TRBV4-1	15	.	CASSQDSWGMRPQHF
TRBJ1-3	TRBV7-3	15	few	CASSLTTGDENTIYF
TRBJ1-5	TRBV4-1	13	.	CASSPGTAQPQHF
TRBJ1-3	TRBV6-1	15	.	CASSEAAGEGNTIYF
TRBJ1-5	TRBV11-1	15	.	CASSRTGGFDQPQHF
TRBJ1-5	TRBV2	16	.	CASSKYYGQSNQPQHF
TRBJ1-4	TRBV6-5	15	once	CASRDRASANEKLFF
TRBJ2-5	TRBV5-1	17	.	CASSPPSGGAEGETQYF
TRBJ1-2	TRBV29-1	14	.	CSVVAQTAPYGYTF
TRBJ2-1	TRBV5-4	12	.	CASSGARNEQFF
TRBJ1-2	TRBV9	14	.	CASSPARPDHGYTF
TRBJ2-2	TRBV4-1	17	.	CASSQDTGPANTGELFF